These 26 T cell receptor beta chains came from one sample sequenced in a study of T cell changes during pregnancy in multiple sclerosis. Sequenced by immunoSEQ multiplex PCR; TCRdb stores in-frame clones only, minus some. The sample lists under 70,000 clones; 80% to 95% were seen once. This material consisted of CD4+ T cells from peripheral blood mononuclear cells, taken after pregnancy. The source is a female donor with multiple sclerosis, enrolled in a pregnancy study.

The J gene is TRBJ2-4, the V gene TRBV7-3, with 10 bases identical to TRBD1. Germline trimming cut 2 bases from V and 4 bases from J; bases unmatched to any gene: 14. There are 19 residues in the CDR3. CDR1 SGHTA and CDR2 FQGTGA come from the germline V gene. CDR3 sequence (DNA): TGTGCCAGCAGCTTACGCGGCCCCGGGACAGGGGAGGGGAAAAACATTCAGTACTTC. Translated, it gives CASSLRGPGTGEGKNIQYF.

This chain joins TRBV4-2 and TRBJ2-5; unclear D gene. The germline V gene encodes CDR1 LGHNA and CDR2 YNFKEQ. The germline V and J ends were trimmed by 0 bases and 2 bases, with 10 bases remaining between them. The CDR3 sequence is 15 residues long. Written as DNA, the CDR3 is TGTGCCAGCAGCCAAGATATCCCCCCTCAAGAGACCCAGTACTTC. Translating gives CASSQDIPPQETQYF.

The V call is TRBV19, the J call TRBJ2-4, with D possibly matching TRBD2 (6 bases). The CDR3 is 18 residues long. Per the germline V gene, CDR1 is LNHDA and CDR2 is SQIVND (reference sequence). V was trimmed by 3 bases and J by 1 base, leaving 19 bases between them. Here the CDR3 DNA reads TGTGCCAGTAGTATTTGGCGGGGCAGAGGGGAGGCCAAAAACATTCAGTACTTC. Protein: CASSIWRGRGEAKNIQYF.

CDR3 protein: CASSLAQTYSSYEQYF. CDR3 nucleotide sequence: TGTGCCAGCAGTTTAGCTCAAACATATTCCTCCTACGAGCAGTACTTC. This rearrangement joins TRBV28 to TRBJ2-7; no reliable D call. The V gene's germline CDR1 is MDHEN and CDR2 SYDVKM. The V end lost 2 bases, the J end lost 0 bases, and 14 bases lay between the germline ends. There are 16 residues in the CDR3.

The chain uses TRBV9 and TRBJ2-5, with 12 bases aligning to TRBD1. Germline V CDR1 and CDR2: SGDLS, YYNGEE. The CDR3 is made up of 17 amino acids. With 0 bases clipped from V and 5 bases from J, the junction kept 8 bases outside the gene matches. This CDR3 reads CASSVAGTGGPWETQYF. In DNA, the CDR3 is TGTGCCAGCAGCGTAGCCGGGACAGGGGGCCCCTGGGAGACCCAGTACTTC.

The chain joins TRBV5-4 to TRBJ2-2; 9 nucleotides agree with TRBD2. The V gene's germline CDR1 is SGHNT and CDR2 YYREEE (reference sequence). Germline trimming cut 4 bases from V and 5 bases from J; bases unmatched to any gene: 6. There are 15 residues in the CDR3. This CDR3 is CASSERGAGTGELFF. The CDR3, as DNA: TGTGCCAGCAGCGAGCGGGGGGCCGGTACCGGGGAGCTGTTTTTT. The whole variable domain, remainder taken from reference TRBV5-4 and TRBJ2-2, is ETGVTQSPTHLIKTRGQQVTLRCSSQSGHNTVSWYQQALGQGPQFIFQYYREEENGRGNFPPRFSGLQFPNYSSELNVNALELDDSALYLCASSERGAGTGELFFGEGSRLTVL.

The table lists this clone with a count of one. This rearrangement joins TRBV5-1 to TRBJ1-6, with D possibly being TRBD1 (5 bases). Germline loops: CDR1 SGHRS, CDR2 YFSETQ. The CDR3 consists of 16 residues. V shed 4 bases and J shed 0 bases, with 11 bases lying between them. In DNA form, the CDR3 reads TGCGCCAGCAGCCCGGGGGGAAGCTCCTATAATTCACCCCTCCACTTT. Translated: CASSPGGSSYNSPLHF.

This clone was counted many times. The chain carries TRBV18 and TRBJ1-1, with D possibly being TRBD1 (6 bases). Looked up from germline, CDR1 is KGHSH and CDR2 is LQKENI. The CDR3 runs to 17 residues. V shed 1 base and J shed 1 base, with 16 bases lying between them. The DNA for the CDR3 is TGTGCCAGCTCACCACTTCCGGGACAAGGGCCGAACACTGAAGCTTTCTTT. It translates to CASSPLPGQGPNTEAFF.

V and J are TRBV19 and TRBJ1-1, with D perhaps matching TRBD1 (5 bases). In germline, CDR1 is LNHDA, CDR2 SQIVND (reference sequence). Trimming removed 5 bases at V and 6 bases at J, with 19 bases between. The CDR3 extends over 15 amino acids. The CDR3 here is CASSPHLSGGPEAFF. CDR3 DNA: TGTGCCAGTAGTCCCCATCTTTCGGGGGGTCCTGAAGCTTTCTTT.

This clone was found once. The genes are TRBV9 and TRBJ1-2; 10 positions agree with TRBD1. V dropped 3 bases and J dropped 7; count of bases not matched to a gene: 12. CDR1 is SGDLS, CDR2 YYNGEE, per germline. The CDR3 loop spans 16 amino acids. In nucleotides, the CDR3 is TGTGCCAGCAGCGCTAGCCGGACAGGGGGGAGTACTGGCTACACCTTC. Its protein is CASSASRTGGSTGYTF.

The chain uses TRBV11-2 and TRBJ1-1; weak D call: TRBD1 (5 bases). CDR3 size: 17 residues. Germline-derived CDR1 and CDR2 are SGHAT and FQNNGV. V lost 3 bases and J 0 bases, leaving 17 bases between the germline ends. The CDR3 loop reads CASSFLGGVGVNTEAFF. CDR3 sequence (DNA): TGTGCCAGCAGCTTCCTCGGGGGTGTGGGGGTGAACACTGAAGCTTTCTTT.

The chain uses TRBV6-1 and TRBJ2-7; 10 bases are a match to TRBD2. Looked up from germline, CDR1 is MNHNS and CDR2 is SASEGT. J was trimmed by 5 bases and V by 6 bases; bases with no gene match: 4. The CDR3 consists of 13 residues. The CDR3 protein is CASSPSGSHEQYF. The DNA of the CDR3 is TGTGCCAGCAGCCCTAGCGGGAGTCACGAGCAGTACTTC.

J is TRBJ2-7 and V is TRBV2; 8 positions agree with TRBD2. This CDR3 spans 12 amino acids. V dropped 11 bases and J dropped 2; count of bases not matched to a gene: 5. The germline CDR1 and CDR2 sequences are SNHLY and FYNNEI. CDR3 loop: CAEREFAYEQYF. The CDR3 DNA reads as TGTGCCGAGCGGGAGTTCGCCTACGAGCAGTACTTC.

The rearrangement joins TRBV29-1 to TRBJ2-5, with 12 bases fitting TRBD2. CDR1 SQVTM and CDR2 ANQGSEA come from the germline V gene. After removal of 5 bases from V and 10 bases from J, the junction contained 8 bases not matched to a gene. The CDR3 sequence is 13 residues long. CDR3: CSVFRLAGEVQYF. The DNA for the CDR3 is TGCAGCGTTTTTAGACTAGCGGGGGAGGTCCAGTACTTC.

The genes are TRBV7-9 and TRBJ1-1, with a weak D call TRBD1 (5 bases). Germline assignment: CDR1 SEHNR and CDR2 FQNEAQ (reference sequence). The CDR3 covers 13 residues. With 10 bases removed from V and 2 bases from J, the gap between germline ends came to 14 bases. Here the CDR3 DNA reads TGTGCCACCGAGGGGAGGGATAACACTGAAGCTTTCTTT. Its translation: CATEGRDNTEAFF.

The chain has TRBV29-1 and TRBJ2-7; no clear D. The V gene's germline CDR1 is SQVTM and CDR2 ANQGSEA. The CDR3 contains 14 residues. With 4 bases removed from V and 0 bases from J, the gap between germline ends came to 13 bases. CDR3 region: CSVGLRQASYEQYF. CDR3 nucleotide sequence: TGCAGCGTTGGGTTACGGCAGGCCTCCTACGAGCAGTACTTC.

This clone has only one observation. This chain connects TRBV20-1 to TRBJ1-2, with 8 bases lining up with TRBD1. With V trimmed by 4 bases and J by 8 bases, 3 bases remained unmatched. The CDR3 loop spans 11 amino acids. Germline CDR1 and CDR2: DFQATT and SNEGSKA (reference sequence). CDR3 DNA: TGCAGTGCTATTGGACAGGGCGGCTACACCTTC. As protein: CSAIGQGGYTF.

This clone was picked up one time. The V call is TRBV18, the J call TRBJ2-6; no reliable D call. Germline V CDR1 and CDR2: KGHSH, LQKENI. V dropped 3 bases and J dropped 0 bases, with 3 bases sitting between them. This CDR3 comprises 14 residues. CDR3 protein: CASSPNSGANVLTF. In DNA, the CDR3 is TGTGCCAGCTCACCCAACTCTGGGGCCAACGTCCTGACTTTC.

The CDR3 nucleotides are TGCAGTGCCGCCACAGGGGATACGCAGTATTTT. Translating it yields CSAATGDTQYF. The chain recombines TRBV20-1 with TRBJ2-3, with TRBD1 as a possible D gene (6 bases). With 6 bases removed from V and 6 bases from J, the gap between germline ends came to 10 bases. Germline-derived CDR1 and CDR2 are DFQATT and SNEGSKA (reference sequence). CDR3 size: 11 residues.

J is TRBJ1-5 and V is TRBV6-1; 9 bases agree with TRBD1. CDR3 size: 15 residues. Germline V gene sequence: CDR1 MNHNS, CDR2 SASEGT. The V and J ends lost 6 bases and 3 bases, in that order; junction bases with no gene match: 6. As DNA, the CDR3 is TGTGCCAGCAGGAGGACAGGGGAAAACAATCAGCCCCAGCATTTT. It translates to CASRRTGENNQPQHF.

The V and J genes are TRBV7-9 and TRBJ2-7; 9 bases match TRBD2. Germline V gene sequence: CDR1 SEHNR, CDR2 FQNEAQ (reference sequence). The CDR3 runs 16 residues. Trimming at V came to 3 bases and at J to 1 base, leaving 7 bases not matched to a gene. In DNA form, the CDR3 reads TGTGCCAGCAGCTTCACGAGCGGGAGGCCGTCCTACGAGCAGTACTTC. This gives the protein CASSFTSGRPSYEQYF.

This rearrangement joins TRBV30 to TRBJ2-3; TRBD2 aligns across 10 bases. The junction had 3 bases not matched to a gene; V was cut back by 0 bases and J by 0 bases. Per the germline V gene, CDR1 is GTSNPN and CDR2 is SVGIG (reference sequence). The length of the CDR3 is 16 residues. The CDR3 nucleotides read TGTGCCTGGAGTGTCCTACTAGCGGGGAGCACAGATACGCAGTATTTT. Translated, it gives CAWSVLLAGSTDTQYF.

The chain combines TRBV10-3 with TRBJ2-7; 7 bases match TRBD1. Trimming at V came to 2 bases and at J to 0 bases, leaving 4 bases not matched to a gene. The CDR3 is made up of 15 amino acids. Germline V gene lookup returns CDR1 ENHRY and CDR2 SYGVKD. The CDR3 loop is CAISETWDSSYEQYF. CDR3 DNA: TGTGCCATCAGTGAGACGTGGGACAGCTCCTACGAGCAGTACTTC.

The chain uses TRBV5-8 and TRBJ2-2; 9 bases align to TRBD1. V trimming: 4 bases; J trimming: 6 bases; junction bases outside the gene matches: 10. Germline CDR1 reads SGHTS; CDR2 reads YDEGEE. CDR3 length: 16 amino acids. CDR3: CASSRDRGVFAGELFF. CDR3 bases: TGTGCCAGCAGCCGTGACAGGGGGGTGTTTGCCGGGGAGCTGTTTTTT.

The chain uses TRBV11-2 and TRBJ1-3; a possible D gene is TRBD1 (5 bases). The ends were cut back, 2 bases at V and 8 bases at J, with 7 bases in the middle. Germline CDR1 is SGHAT and CDR2 is FQNNGV. The CDR3 is made up of 12 amino acids. DNA of the CDR3: TGTGCCAGCAGCTTACAGGGCGACACCATATATTTT. Amino acid sequence: CASSLQGDTIYF.

The V gene is TRBV19, the J gene TRBJ1-4; 12 positions match TRBD1. Losses at the gene ends were 5 bases for V and 8 bases for J; bases not matched to a gene: 12. Germline CDR1 reads LNHDA; CDR2 reads SQIVND (reference sequence). CDR3 length: 17 amino acids. The CDR3, as DNA: TGTGCCAGTAGTCGACGGGACAGGGGGCGCGCCAAGGAAAAACTGTTTTTT. Translated, it gives CASSRRDRGRAKEKLFF.